This T cell receptor beta chain was sequenced during a study of regulatory T cells in long-lasting Graves disease. iRepertoire HTBI primers and Arm-PCR of CDR3 regions built TCR beta libraries. TCRdb used MiXCR to reprocess the multiplex PCR reads, holding one entry per CDR3 protein. The sample carries hundreds of thousands of distinct CDR3 sequences, about 15% recorded once. The V gene's germline CDR1 is SGHTA and CDR2 FQGNSA. V gave up 1 base and J gave up 5 bases, with 17 bases separating them. The CDR3 contains 16 residues. Whole-study results and caveats: Peripheral blood was the sole material, not thyroid tissue.

Time point here: newly diagnosed GD, antithyroid drugs for less than 3 months. Generation of the TCR library employed RNA extracted from PBMCs. This clonotype was seen a handful of times. Its antigen is as yet unknown. The same sample was also studied in work on T cells in Graves' hyperthyroidism and ophthalmopathy.

The chain couples TRBV7-2 to TRBJ2-5, with D tentatively TRBD1 or TRBD2 (6 bases each). This clonotype originated in a woman aged 35-65 years with Graves disease. The material was peripheral blood mononuclear cells (PBMCs), obtained at new diagnosis, from a patient treated with antithyroid drugs. The chain's CDR3 is CASSLVRWGAGETQYF. CDR3 coding DNA: TGTGCCAGCAGCTTAGTCAGGTGGGGGGCCGGGGAGACCCAGTACTTC.